The following is a TCR beta chain sequence with its context. What it binds is not known. PCR used 60 Vbeta primers and 13 Jbeta primers. Repertoires were generated with immunoSEQ multiplex PCR, while TCRdb's copy carries only in-frame clones and drops some. This table lists around 100,000 clones. The data are from a study of cytomegalovirus exposure and HLA in healthy donors. General study findings and limits: Sequencing artifact likely explains a cluster of highly shared sequence variants.

Specimen: PBMCs. The receptor comes from a middle-aged man in good health and CMV-seropositive.

The CDR3 reads CARSSGLKIAYSYNEQFF. The CDR3 nucleotides are TGTGCCAGAAGCTCTGGACTTAAAATCGCCTACTCCTACAATGAGCAGTTCTTC. J is TRBJ2-1 and V is TRBV5-3, with a tentative D call TRBD2 (5 bases). TRBV5-3 is an ORF; its function is uncertain. The V end was cut by 3 bases, the J end by 0 bases, with 19 bases between. The CDR3 runs to 18 residues.